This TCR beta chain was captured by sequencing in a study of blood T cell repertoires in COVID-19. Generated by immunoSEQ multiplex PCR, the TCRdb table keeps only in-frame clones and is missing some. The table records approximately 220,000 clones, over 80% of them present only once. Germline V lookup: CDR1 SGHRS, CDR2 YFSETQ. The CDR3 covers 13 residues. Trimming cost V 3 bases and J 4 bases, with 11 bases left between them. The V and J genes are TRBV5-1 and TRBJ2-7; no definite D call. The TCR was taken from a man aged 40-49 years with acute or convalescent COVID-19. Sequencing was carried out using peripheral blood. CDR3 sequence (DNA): TGCGCCAGCAGCTCACAAAACCCATACGAGCAGTACTTC. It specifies CASSSQNPYEQYF.